This T cell receptor (beta chain) was observed in a study of response to subunit inactivated influenza vaccine. Overall study findings and caveats: Authors proposed each seasonal influenza vaccination draws in few new T cells.

TCRdb fed the RT-PCR reads into MiXCR, producing one record per CDR3 protein. The table has roughly 570,000 distinct CDR3 sequences, approximately 12% seen once. This clonotype was detected only a few times. Its antigen remains unidentified. V trimming: 1 base; J trimming: 0 bases; junction bases outside the gene matches: 6. The germline CDR1 and CDR2 sequences are KGHDR and SFDVKD. The CDR3 totals 18 residues. This chain uses TRBV24-1 with TRBJ2-3, with 10 bases matching TRBD1. The starting material was PBMCs from blood, obtained about 40 days after vaccination. The sequence derives from a man aged 45-60 years who received an inactivated influenza vaccine. CDR3 loop: CATSDFRDRGSSTDTQYF. In nucleotides, the CDR3 is TGTGCCACCAGTGATTTTAGGGACAGGGGATCAAGCACAGATACGCAGTATTTT.